This T cell receptor beta chain was profiled in a study of blood T cell repertoires in COVID-19. Study overall: Material from acute and convalescent COVID-19 was sourced from the United States, Italy and Spain. The analysed material was cDNA or gDNA that came from T cells, B-cell-depleted T cells, or PBMCs.

Original methodology: Reference gene primers were amplified, and this amplification served to estimate nucleated cell counts. Sequenced by immunoSEQ multiplex PCR; TCRdb stores in-frame clones only, minus some. V and J calls and clone size come straight from that table; D and trimming were deduced from the DNA. This table has about 150,000 clones, about four fifths appearing once. The CDR3 has 11 residues. In germline, CDR1 is SGHAT, CDR2 FQNNGV. The ends were cut back, 5 bases at V and 1 base at J, with 3 bases in the middle. This chain connects TRBV11-2 to TRBJ2-7, with unresolved D. The sequence was collected from a human donor with acute or convalescent COVID-19. The donor label of this sample is uncertain. The sample consisted of peripheral blood. CDR3 sequence (DNA): TGTGCCAGCAGCCCGTCCTACGAGCAGTACTTC. This codes for CASSPSYEQYF. Full variable domain (outside the CDR3, taken from reference TRBV11-2 and TRBJ2-7): EAGVAQSPRYKIIEKRQSVAFWCNPISGHATLYWYQQILGQGPKLLIQFQNNGVVDDSQLPKDRFSAERLKGVDSTLKIQPAKLEDSAVYLCASSPSYEQYFGPGTRLTVT.